This entry is about one T cell receptor (beta chain). Its antigen is unknown. These data belong to a study of T cells expressing NK-cell markers. Study details: Repertoire data for TCR beta were derived from sorted T cells (CD3+CD56+NKG2C+, CD3+CD56+NKG2C- and CD3+CD56-NKG2C+). Among eight sequenced donors, seven carried HCMV seropositivity while one was seronegative.

Study-level points and caveats: The study found dominant NKG2C+ clonotypes at about 1.0-7.0% of CD8+ T cells in five or six donors. The same clonotypes also predominated in the CD3+CD56-NKG2C+ fraction of a handful of donors.

After re-calling the 5' RACE reads, TCRdb lists one entry per CDR3 protein, DNA absent. The listing records about half a million distinct CDR3 sequences. Germline CDR1 reads SGHDN; CDR2 reads FVKESK. This CDR3 is built from 14 residues. Sequencing was performed on blood T cells: a sorted CD56 or NKG2C T cell subset, CD4+ or CD8+ T cells, or bulk PBMC T cells (not recorded which). The receptor comes from a woman aged 45-59 years in good health. The chain has TRBV14 and TRBJ2-2; no DNA is available, so the TRBD2 call from TCRdb remains unchecked. The CDR3 sequence is CASSQGGHSGELFF.